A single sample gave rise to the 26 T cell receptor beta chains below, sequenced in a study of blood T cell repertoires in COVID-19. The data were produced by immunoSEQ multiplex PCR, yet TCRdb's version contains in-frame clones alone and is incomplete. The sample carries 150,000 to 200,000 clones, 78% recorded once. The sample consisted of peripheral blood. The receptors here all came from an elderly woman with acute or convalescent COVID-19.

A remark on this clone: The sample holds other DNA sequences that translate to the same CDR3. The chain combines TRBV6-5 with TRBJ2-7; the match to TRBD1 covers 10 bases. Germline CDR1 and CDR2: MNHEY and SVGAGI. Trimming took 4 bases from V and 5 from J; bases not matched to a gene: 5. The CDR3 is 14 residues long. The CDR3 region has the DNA TGTGCCAGCAGTTTGGGACAGGGGCCCCACGAGCAGTACTTC. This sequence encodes CASSLGQGPHEQYF.

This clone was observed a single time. The CDR3 loop reads CASSPGLVGASDTQYF. Here the CDR3 DNA reads TGCGCCAGCAGCCCAGGACTAGTCGGAGCTTCAGATACGCAGTATTTT. The J gene is TRBJ2-3, the V gene TRBV5-1; 7 bases are shared with TRBD2. Germline V gene lookup returns CDR1 SGHRS and CDR2 YFSETQ. J lost 4 bases, V lost 4 bases, and 12 bases had no gene match. The CDR3 extends over 16 amino acids.

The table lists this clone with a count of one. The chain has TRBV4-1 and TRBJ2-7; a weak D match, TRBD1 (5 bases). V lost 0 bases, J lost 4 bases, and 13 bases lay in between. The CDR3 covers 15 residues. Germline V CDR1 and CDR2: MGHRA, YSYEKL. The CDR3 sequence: CASSQDWTRIYEQYF. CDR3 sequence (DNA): TGCGCCAGCAGCCAAGATTGGACAAGAATATACGAGCAGTACTTC.

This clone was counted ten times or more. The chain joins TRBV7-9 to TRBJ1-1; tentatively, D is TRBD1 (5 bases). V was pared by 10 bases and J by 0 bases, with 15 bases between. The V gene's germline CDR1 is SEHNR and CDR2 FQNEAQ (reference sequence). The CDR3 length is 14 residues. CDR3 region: CATLPGGMNTEAFF. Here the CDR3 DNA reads TGTGCCACCCTCCCTGGGGGGATGAACACTGAAGCTTTCTTT.

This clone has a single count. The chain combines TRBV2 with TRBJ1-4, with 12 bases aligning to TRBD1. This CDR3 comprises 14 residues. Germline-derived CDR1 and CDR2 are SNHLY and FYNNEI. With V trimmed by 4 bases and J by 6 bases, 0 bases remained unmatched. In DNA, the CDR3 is TGTGCCAGCAGTGGGGACAGGGGGCATGAAAAACTGTTTTTT. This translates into CASSGDRGHEKLFF.

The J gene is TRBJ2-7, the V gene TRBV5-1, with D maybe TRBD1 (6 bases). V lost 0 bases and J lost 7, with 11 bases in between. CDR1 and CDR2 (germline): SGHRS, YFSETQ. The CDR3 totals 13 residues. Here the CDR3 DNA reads TGCGCCAGCAGCTTGGACCCAGGGGAGGAGCAGTACTTC. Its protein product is CASSLDPGEEQYF.

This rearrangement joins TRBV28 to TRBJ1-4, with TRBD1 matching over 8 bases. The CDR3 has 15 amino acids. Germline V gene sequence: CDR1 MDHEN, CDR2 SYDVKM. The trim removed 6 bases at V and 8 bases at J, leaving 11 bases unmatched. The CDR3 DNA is TGTGCCAGCAGCCTAAGACAGGGGCAAGGGGAAAAACTGTTTTTT. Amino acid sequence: CASSLRQGQGEKLFF.

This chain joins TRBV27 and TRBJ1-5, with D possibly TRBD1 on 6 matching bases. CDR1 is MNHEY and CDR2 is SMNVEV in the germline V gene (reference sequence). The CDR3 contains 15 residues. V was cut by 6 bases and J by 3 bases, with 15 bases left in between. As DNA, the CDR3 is TGTGCCAGCAGCACAGGGTTGGGGCTCAATCAGCCCCAGCATTTT. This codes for CASSTGLGLNQPQHF.

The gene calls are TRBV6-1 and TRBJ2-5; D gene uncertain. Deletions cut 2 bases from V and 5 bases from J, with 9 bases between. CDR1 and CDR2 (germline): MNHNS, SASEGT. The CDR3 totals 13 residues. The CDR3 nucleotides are TGTGCCAGCAGTGAATACCAAGCGGAGACCCAGTACTTC. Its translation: CASSEYQAETQYF.

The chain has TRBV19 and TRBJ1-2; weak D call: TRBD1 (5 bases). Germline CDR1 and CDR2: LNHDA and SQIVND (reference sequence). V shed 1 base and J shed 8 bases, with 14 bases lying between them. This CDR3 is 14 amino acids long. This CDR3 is CASSIGATGPGYTF. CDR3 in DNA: TGTGCCAGTAGTATAGGGGCAACAGGACCCGGCTACACCTTC.

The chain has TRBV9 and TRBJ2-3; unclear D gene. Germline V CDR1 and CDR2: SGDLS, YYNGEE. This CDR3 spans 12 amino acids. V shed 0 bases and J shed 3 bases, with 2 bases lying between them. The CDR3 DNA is TGTGCCAGCAGCGTAGTAACAGATACGCAGTATTTT. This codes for CASSVVTDTQYF.

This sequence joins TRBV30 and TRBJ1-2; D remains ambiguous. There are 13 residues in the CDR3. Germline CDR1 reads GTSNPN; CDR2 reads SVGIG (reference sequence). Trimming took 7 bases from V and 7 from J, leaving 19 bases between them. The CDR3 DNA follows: TGTGCCTCGGCTAGAGCGTGGGGAGGTGGCTACACCTTC. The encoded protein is CASARAWGGGYTF. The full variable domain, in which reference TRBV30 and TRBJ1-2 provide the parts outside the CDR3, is SQTIHQWPATLVQPVGSPLSLECTVEGTSNPNLYWYRQAAGRGLQLLFYSVGIGQISSEVPQNLSASRPQDRQFILSSKKLLLSDSGFYLCASARAWGGGYTFGSGTRLTVV.

CDR3 region: CASSTGLGLSYEQYF. CDR3 nucleotides: TGTGCCAGCAGTACGGGACTAGGACTCTCCTACGAGCAGTACTTC. The chain combines TRBV28 with TRBJ2-7; TRBD2 aligns across 8 bases. The CDR3 has 15 amino acids. J lost 0 bases, V lost 5 bases, and 6 bases had no gene match. Germline CDR1 and CDR2: MDHEN and SYDVKM.

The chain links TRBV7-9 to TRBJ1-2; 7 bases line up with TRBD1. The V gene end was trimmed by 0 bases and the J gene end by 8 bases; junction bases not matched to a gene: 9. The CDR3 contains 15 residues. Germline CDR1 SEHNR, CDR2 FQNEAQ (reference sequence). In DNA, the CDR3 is TGTGCCAGCAGCTTAGCTCCGACAGGGAGGAGCGGCTACACCTTC. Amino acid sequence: CASSLAPTGRSGYTF. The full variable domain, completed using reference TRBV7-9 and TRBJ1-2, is DTGVSQNPRHKITKRGQNVTFRCDPISEHNRLYWYRQTLGQGPEFLTYFQNEAQLEKSRLLSDRFSAERPKGSFSTLEIQRTEQGDSAMYLCASSLAPTGRSGYTFGSGTRLTVV.

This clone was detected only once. The CDR3 sequence is CASSLMTSGGWVDTQYF. In nucleotides, the CDR3 is TGTGCCAGCAGCTTGATGACTAGCGGGGGTTGGGTAGATACGCAGTATTTT. This chain joins TRBV5-4 and TRBJ2-3, with 12 bases that match TRBD2. There are 17 residues in the CDR3. V was clipped by 1 base and J by 5 bases; unmatched bases: 8. Germline CDR1 reads SGHNT; CDR2 reads YYREEE (reference sequence).

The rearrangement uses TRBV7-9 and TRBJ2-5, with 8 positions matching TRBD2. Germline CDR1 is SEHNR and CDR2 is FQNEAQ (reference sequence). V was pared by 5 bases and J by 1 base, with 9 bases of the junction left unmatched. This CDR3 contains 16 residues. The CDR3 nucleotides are TGTGCCAGCAGCAAGAGTGGCGGGGGGTTCCAAGAGACCCAGTACTTC. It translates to CASSKSGGGFQETQYF.

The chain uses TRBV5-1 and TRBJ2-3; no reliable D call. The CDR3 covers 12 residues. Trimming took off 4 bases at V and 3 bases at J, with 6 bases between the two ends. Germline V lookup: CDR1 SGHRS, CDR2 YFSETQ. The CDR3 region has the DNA TGCGCCAGCAGCGCCCGGACAGATACGCAGTATTTT. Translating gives CASSARTDTQYF.

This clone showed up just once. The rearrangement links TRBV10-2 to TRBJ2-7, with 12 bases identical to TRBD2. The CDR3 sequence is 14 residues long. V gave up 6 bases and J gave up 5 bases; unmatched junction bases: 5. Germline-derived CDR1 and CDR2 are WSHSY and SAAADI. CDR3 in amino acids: CASRRLAGVNEQYF. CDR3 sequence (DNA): TGCGCCAGCAGGCGACTAGCGGGAGTGAACGAGCAGTACTTC.

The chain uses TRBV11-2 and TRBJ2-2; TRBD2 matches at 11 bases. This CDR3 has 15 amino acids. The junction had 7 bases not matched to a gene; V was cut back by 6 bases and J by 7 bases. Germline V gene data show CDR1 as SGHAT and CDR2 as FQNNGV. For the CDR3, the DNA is TGTGCCAGCAGGTCACTAGCGGGAGCGGTCGGGGAGCTGTTTTTT. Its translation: CASRSLAGAVGELFF.

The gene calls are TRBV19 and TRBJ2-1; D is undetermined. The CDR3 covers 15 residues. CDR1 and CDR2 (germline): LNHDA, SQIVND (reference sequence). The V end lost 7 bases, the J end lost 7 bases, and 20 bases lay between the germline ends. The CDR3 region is CASISPGTSGNEQFF. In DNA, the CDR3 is TGTGCCAGTATTAGCCCCGGAACCTCTGGGAATGAGCAGTTCTTC.

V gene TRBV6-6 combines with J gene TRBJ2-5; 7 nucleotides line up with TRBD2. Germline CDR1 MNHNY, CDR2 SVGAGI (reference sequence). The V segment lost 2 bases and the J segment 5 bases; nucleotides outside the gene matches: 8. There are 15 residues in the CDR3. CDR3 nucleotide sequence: TGTGCCAGCAGTTACCGGACGGGGGGAAGGGAGACCCAGTACTTC. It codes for CASSYRTGGRETQYF.

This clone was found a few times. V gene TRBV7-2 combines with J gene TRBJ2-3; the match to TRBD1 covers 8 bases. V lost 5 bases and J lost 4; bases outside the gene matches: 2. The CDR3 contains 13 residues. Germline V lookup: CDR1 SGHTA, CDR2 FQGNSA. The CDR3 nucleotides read TGTGCCAGCAGCGACAGGGGCCCAGATACGCAGTATTTT. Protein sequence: CASSDRGPDTQYF.

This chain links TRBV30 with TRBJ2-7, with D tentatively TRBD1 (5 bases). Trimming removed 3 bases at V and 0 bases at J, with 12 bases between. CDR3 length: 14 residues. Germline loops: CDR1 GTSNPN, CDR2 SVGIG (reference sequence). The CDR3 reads CAWSIDSNSYEQYF. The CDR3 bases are TGTGCCTGGAGCATAGACAGTAACTCCTACGAGCAGTACTTC.

As DNA, the CDR3 is TGTGCCAGTAGCGCGAGAGGGTGGTCCTACGAGCAGTACTTC. It is translated as CASSARGWSYEQYF. The chain is built from TRBV19 and TRBJ2-7, with a possible D match to TRBD2 (5 bases). Germline V lookup: CDR1 LNHDA, CDR2 SQIVND (reference sequence). This CDR3 is 14 amino acids long. The V gene lost 6 bases and the J gene lost 1 base, with 13 bases spanning the gap.

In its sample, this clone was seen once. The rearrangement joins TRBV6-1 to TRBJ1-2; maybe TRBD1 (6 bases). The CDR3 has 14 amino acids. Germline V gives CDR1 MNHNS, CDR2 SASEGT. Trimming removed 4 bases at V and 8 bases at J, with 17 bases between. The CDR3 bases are TGTGCCAGCAGTGGGGGGGGCACCAAGTGGGGCTACACCTTC. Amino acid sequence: CASSGGGTKWGYTF.

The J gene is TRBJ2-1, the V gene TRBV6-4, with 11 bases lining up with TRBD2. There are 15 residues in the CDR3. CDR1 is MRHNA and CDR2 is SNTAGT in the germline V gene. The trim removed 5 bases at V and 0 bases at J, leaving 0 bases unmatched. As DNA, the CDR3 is TGTGCCAGCAGTACTAGCGGGAGCTCCTACAATGAGCAGTTCTTC. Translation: CASSTSGSSYNEQFF.